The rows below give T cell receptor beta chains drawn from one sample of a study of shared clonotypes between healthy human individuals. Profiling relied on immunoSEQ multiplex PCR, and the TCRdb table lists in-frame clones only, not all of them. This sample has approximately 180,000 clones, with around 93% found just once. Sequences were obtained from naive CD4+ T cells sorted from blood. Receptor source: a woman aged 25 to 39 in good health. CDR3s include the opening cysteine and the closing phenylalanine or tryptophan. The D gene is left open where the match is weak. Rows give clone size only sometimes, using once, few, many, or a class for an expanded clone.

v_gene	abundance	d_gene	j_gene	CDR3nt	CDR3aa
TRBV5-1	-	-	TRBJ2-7	TGCGCCAGCAGCTTAGGCAACCACTACGAGCAGTACTTC	CASSLGNHYEQYF
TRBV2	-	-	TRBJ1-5	TGTGCCAGCAGGGGGGGACGTGTTCAGCCCCAGCATTTT	CASRGGRVQPQHF
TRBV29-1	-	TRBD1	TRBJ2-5	TGCAGCACACAGGGGGCCCTCAACCAAGAGACCCAGTACTTC	CSTQGALNQETQYF
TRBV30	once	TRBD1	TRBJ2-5	TGTGCCTGGAGGGACAGGGAAGAGACCCAGTACTTC	CAWRDREETQYF
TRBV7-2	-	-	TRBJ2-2	TGTGCCAGCGGCCGTCACCCCACCAACACCGGGGAGCTGTTTTTT	CASGRHPTNTGELFF
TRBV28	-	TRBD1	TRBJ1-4	TGTGCCAGCAGCTATCCAGGGGGTCCAGCTAATGAAAAACTGTTTTTT	CASSYPGGPANEKLFF
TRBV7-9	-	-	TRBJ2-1	TGTGCCAGCAGCTCCACTAGGCCCCTTGGGGACAATGAGCAGTTCTTC	CASSSTRPLGDNEQFF
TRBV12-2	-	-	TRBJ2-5	TGTGCAAGTCGCTTAGGGGAGCGGGGGGGCACAGAGACCCAGTACTTC	CASRLGERGGTETQYF
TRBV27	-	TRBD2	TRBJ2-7	TGTGCCAGCAGTTTGCGGGAGGCCGCCTACGAGCAGTACTTC	CASSLREAAYEQYF
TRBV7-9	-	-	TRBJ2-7	TGTGCCAGCAGCTTACAGTACTTC	CASSLQYF
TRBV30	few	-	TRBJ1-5	TGTGCCTGGAGACCCGGGACGGAACCCAATCAGCCCCAGCATTTT	CAWRPGTEPNQPQHF
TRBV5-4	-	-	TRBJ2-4	TGTGCCAGCAGCCAGCGGGACAGCGGTGCCAAAAACATTCAGTACTTC	CASSQRDSGAKNIQYF
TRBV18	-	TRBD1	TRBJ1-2	TGTGCCAGCTCACCAAACAGGGGAGGGGTTCACTATGGCTACACCTTC	CASSPNRGGVHYGYTF
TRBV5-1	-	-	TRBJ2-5	TGCGCCAGCAGCTCCCGTGCCCAAGAGACCCAGTACTTC	CASSSRAQETQYF
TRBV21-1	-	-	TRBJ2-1	TGTGCCAGCAGCAAAGGTAGCGGACCTGTTAGCTCCTACAATGAGCAGTTCTTC	CASSKGSGPVSSYNEQFF
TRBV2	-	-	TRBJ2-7	TGTGCCAGCAGTGGTTTGCGGGGAACCTACGAGCAGTACTTC	CASSGLRGTYEQYF
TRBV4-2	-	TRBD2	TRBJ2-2	TGTGCCAGCAGGCCGACTGGGACTAGCGGGAACACCGGGGAGCTGTTTTTT	CASRPTGTSGNTGELFF
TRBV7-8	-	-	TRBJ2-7	TGTGCCAGCAGCTTTCGGGAGCGCTCCTACGAGCAGTACTTC	CASSFRERSYEQYF